This is a list of T cell receptor beta chains from one sample in a study of blood T cell repertoires in COVID-19. Clones were read by immunoSEQ multiplex PCR, and TCRdb kept only the in-frame ones, dropping some. Among 250,000 or so clones, 88% were seen once, and the ten largest hold 2% to 2.5%. Sample: PBMCs or T cells enriched from blood (not recorded which). The receptors were gathered from a woman between 35 and 50 years old with acute COVID-19. Both conserved end residues are part of each CDR3. A D gene is named only where the DNA matches it firmly. The size field is filled for only some rows; it gives once, few, many or a size class.

abundance	v_gene	d_gene	j_gene	CDR3aa	CDR3nt
NA	TRBV7-9	NA	TRBJ1-1	CASSLVETSGGAFF	TGTGCCAGCAGCTTAGTCGAGACATCGGGCGGGGCTTTCTTT
NA	TRBV5-6	NA	TRBJ1-4	CASTAPGANEKLFF	TGTGCCAGCACCGCTCCGGGGGCTAATGAAAAACTGTTTTTT
NA	TRBV4-1	NA	TRBJ1-3	CASSQDGAGWGNTIYF	TGCGCCAGCAGCCAAGATGGGGCAGGGTGGGGAAACACCATATATTTT
NA	TRBV30	NA	TRBJ1-5	CAWSPRRGGRDQPQHF	TGTGCCTGGAGTCCTCGGAGGGGGGGAAGGGATCAGCCCCAGCATTTT
NA	TRBV5-5	NA	TRBJ1-2	CASSQQGTYGYTF	TGTGCCAGCAGCCAACAGGGAACCTATGGCTACACCTTC
NA	TRBV6-5	TRBD1	TRBJ1-2	CASRPRQGSYGYTF	TGTGCCAGCAGGCCCCGACAGGGGAGCTATGGCTACACCTTC
NA	TRBV3-1/TRBV3-2	TRBD2	TRBJ2-1	CASSQTSGRRPEQFF	TGTGCCAGCAGCCAAACTAGCGGGAGGAGGCCTGAGCAGTTCTTC
NA	TRBV2	TRBD1	TRBJ2-6	CASSEGWTGAGANVLTF	TGTGCCAGCAGTGAAGGTTGGACAGGGGCTGGGGCCAACGTCCTGACTTTC
NA	TRBV10-2	NA	TRBJ1-5	CASAGGEGSNQPQHF	TGCGCCAGCGCGGGGGGCGAAGGTAGCAATCAGCCCCAGCATTTT
NA	TRBV18	TRBD2	TRBJ2-3	CASSPAGLAGGDTQYF	TGTGCCAGCTCACCGGCGGGACTAGCGGGAGGGGATACGCAGTATTTT
NA	TRBV6-4	TRBD2	TRBJ2-1	CASSVSSGSMYEQFF	TGTGCCAGCAGTGTATCTAGCGGGAGCATGTATGAGCAGTTCTTC
once	TRBV3-1/TRBV3-2	NA	TRBJ1-6	CASSQIEGSPLHF	TGTGCCAGCAGCCAAATTGAGGGCTCACCCCTCCACTTT
NA	TRBV7-8	TRBD1	TRBJ1-3	CASSITGGGGNTIYF	TGTGCCAGCAGCATCACAGGGGGCGGTGGAAACACCATATATTTT
NA	TRBV6-5	NA	TRBJ2-5	CASSYWGDQETQYF	TGTGCCAGCAGTTACTGGGGGGACCAAGAGACCCAGTACTTC
NA	TRBV19	NA	TRBJ2-3	CASSIGLAGADTQYF	TGTGCCAGTAGTATAGGTCTAGCAGGGGCAGATACGCAGTATTTT
NA	TRBV5-1	NA	TRBJ2-5	CASSLVPGFGETQYF	TGCGCCAGCAGCTTGGTTCCCGGGTTTGGAGAGACCCAGTACTTC
once	TRBV11-2	NA	TRBJ2-7	CASSLNTLPYGQYF	TGTGCCAGCAGCTTGAATACCCTCCCCTACGGGCAGTACTTC
NA	TRBV5-1	NA	TRBJ1-1	CASSITGRNTEAFF	TGCGCCAGCAGCATAACAGGGAGGAACACTGAAGCTTTCTTT
NA	TRBV7-9	TRBD1	TRBJ1-1	CASSEQGAEAFF	TGTGCCAGCAGCGAACAGGGGGCTGAAGCTTTCTTT
NA	TRBV19	NA	TRBJ2-1	CASSLQGKDYNEQFF	TGTGCCAGTAGTTTGCAGGGAAAGGACTACAATGAGCAGTTCTTC
NA	TRBV5-1	TRBD1	TRBJ1-1	CASSLGLRDRGTEAFF	TGCGCCAGCAGCTTGGGGCTCCGGGACAGGGGAACTGAAGCTTTCTTT
NA	TRBV2	TRBD1	TRBJ1-4	CASSPLGGDRVNEKLFF	TGTGCCAGCAGCCCGTTAGGAGGGGACAGGGTGAATGAAAAACTGTTTTTT
NA	TRBV3-1/TRBV3-2	NA	TRBJ1-4	CASSQDAGSEKLFF	TGTGCCAGCAGCCAAGATGCAGGATCCGAAAAACTGTTTTTT
once	TRBV5-5	TRBD2	TRBJ2-3	CASSPERGAVADTQYF	TGTGCCAGCAGCCCTGAGCGGGGGGCCGTGGCAGATACGCAGTATTTT
NA	TRBV19	TRBD2	TRBJ2-1	CASSGSWAAGLASPSYNEQFF	TGTGCCAGTAGTGGCTCATGGGCGGCGGGACTAGCCTCACCCTCCTACAATGAGCAGTTCTTC
NA	TRBV9	TRBD1	TRBJ1-1	CASSVTGEGRTEAFF	TGTGCCAGCAGCGTGACAGGGGAAGGTAGGACTGAAGCTTTCTTT
NA	TRBV9	NA	TRBJ2-1	CASSGTVYNEQFF	TGTGCCAGCAGCGGCACAGTATACAATGAGCAGTTCTTC
NA	TRBV5-1	TRBD1	TRBJ2-5	CASRQGRWETQYF	TGCGCCAGCCGACAGGGTCGTTGGGAGACCCAGTACTTC
NA	TRBV6-5	NA	TRBJ1-1	CASRTDRLNTEAFF	TGTGCCAGCAGGACAGACAGGTTGAACACTGAAGCTTTCTTT
NA	TRBV30	NA	TRBJ1-5	CAWSVEGNQPQHF	TGTGCCTGGAGTGTGGAGGGGAATCAGCCCCAGCATTTT